The 23 T cell receptor beta chains below come from one sample, sequenced in a study of blood T cell repertoires in COVID-19. The repertoire was sequenced with immunoSEQ multiplex PCR; TCRdb's copy has only in-frame clones and lacks some. The sample has fewer than 200,000 clones, 75% to 90% seen once. The material sequenced was peripheral blood. These receptors were taken from a woman aged 60-70 years with acute or convalescent COVID-19.

This chain links TRBV10-2 with TRBJ2-7; D is possibly TRBD2 (5 bases). Germline V gene lookup returns CDR1 WSHSY and CDR2 SAAADI. The CDR3 runs to 15 residues. V was clipped by 5 bases and J by 7 bases, with 21 bases between them. Written as DNA, the CDR3 is TGCGCCAGCAGTCCCGTGGGTGGAAGCGGCGGGGAGCAGTACTTC. Its translation: CASSPVGGSGGEQYF.

The V call is TRBV7-6, the J call TRBJ1-6; TRBD1 agrees at 8 bases. The CDR3 runs to 15 residues. V trimming: 5 bases; J trimming: 7 bases; junction bases outside the gene matches: 7. CDR1 is SGHVS, CDR2 FNYEAQ, per germline. CDR3 sequence: CASSIGQGGNSPLHF. DNA for the CDR3: TGTGCCAGCAGCATCGGACAGGGTGGCAATTCACCCCTCCACTTT. Full variable domain (rest looked up from reference TRBV7-6 and TRBJ1-6): GAGVSQSPRYKVTKRGQDVALRCDPISGHVSLYWYRQALGQGPEFLTYFNYEAQQDKSGLPNDRFSAERPEGSISTLTIQRTEQRDSAMYRCASSIGQGGNSPLHFGNGTRLTVT.

V gene TRBV11-3 combines with J gene TRBJ2-1; 10 bases align to TRBD2. V shed 3 bases, J shed 6 bases, and the junction held 5 bases outside the gene matches. CDR3 length: 15 amino acids. Germline assignment: CDR1 SGHNT and CDR2 YENEEA. The DNA of the CDR3 is TGTGCCAGCAGCTTCTCAGCGGGAGGGGGCAATGAGCAGTTCTTC. It translates to CASSFSAGGGNEQFF. The full variable domain, in which reference TRBV11-3 and TRBJ2-1 provide the parts outside the CDR3, is EAGVVQSPRYKIIEKKQPVAFWCNPISGHNTLYWYLQNLGQGPELLIRYENEEAVDDSQLPKDRFSAERLKGVDSTLKIQPAELGDSAVYLCASSFSAGGGNEQFFGPGTRLTVL.

The chain recombines TRBV29-1 with TRBJ2-3, with 13 bases that match TRBD2. The CDR3 is 14 amino acids. Trimming took 6 bases from V and 6 from J; bases not matched to a gene: 6. Per the germline V gene, CDR1 is SQVTM and CDR2 is ANQGSEA. The CDR3, as DNA: TGCAGCGTCCCCGGACTAGCGGGAGTTGATACGCAGTATTTT. Amino acid sequence: CSVPGLAGVDTQYF.

This sequence joins TRBV4-2 and TRBJ1-1; possible D gene TRBD1, 6 bases. Germline V gives CDR1 LGHNA, CDR2 YNFKEQ. CDR3 length: 16 residues. V was shortened by 6 bases and J by 5 bases, with 22 bases between the two germline ends. The CDR3 DNA reads as TGTGCCAGCAGTCACAAAGGGCGGGGGCTCCCGACTGAAGCTTTCTTT. Its translation is CASSHKGRGLPTEAFF.

This clone was picked up a small number of times. This rearrangement joins TRBV2 to TRBJ2-1, with TRBD2 matching over 15 bases. The junction had 3 bases not matched to a gene; V was cut back by 3 bases and J by 6 bases. This CDR3 spans 16 amino acids. Germline CDR1 and CDR2: SNHLY and FYNNEI. CDR3 in amino acids: CASSDGLAGGFNEQFF. CDR3 DNA: TGTGCCAGCAGTGACGGACTAGCGGGAGGGTTCAATGAGCAGTTCTTC.

The chain joins TRBV13 to TRBJ1-2, with TRBD1 as a possible D gene (6 bases). V gave up 1 base and J gave up 7 bases, with 10 bases separating them. The CDR3 contains 13 residues. Germline CDR1 and CDR2: PRHDT and FYEKMQ (reference sequence). The CDR3 loop reads CASSLDRDGGYTF. Written as DNA, the CDR3 is TGTGCCAGCAGCTTAGACAGGGACGGTGGCTACACCTTC.

J is TRBJ2-7 and V is TRBV10-3, with TRBD2 identical over 11 bases. Germline V lookup: CDR1 ENHRY, CDR2 SYGVKD. Trimming removed 4 bases from V and 2 bases from J; junction bases left unmatched: 10. CDR3 size: 17 residues. Here the CDR3 DNA reads TGTGCCATCAGTGGTGGGCTAGCGGGAGGAAAGACCTACGAGCAGTACTTC. Translation gives CAISGGLAGGKTYEQYF.

The chain recombines TRBV6-6 with TRBJ1-5; 9 nucleotides line up with TRBD1. In germline, CDR1 is MNHNY, CDR2 SVGAGI (reference sequence). The CDR3 loop spans 14 amino acids. J lost 7 bases, V lost 7 bases, and 8 bases had no gene match. DNA for the CDR3: TGTGCCAGCAACGTACAGGGGGCCGGGCAGCCCCAGCATTTT. Translation: CASNVQGAGQPQHF.

The genes are TRBV5-4 and TRBJ1-2; D remains ambiguous. The germline V gene encodes CDR1 SGHNT and CDR2 YYREEE (reference sequence). The CDR3 is 12 residues long. V was pared by 0 bases and J by 8 bases, with 8 bases between. This CDR3 reads CASSLATGGYTF. The DNA of the CDR3 is TGTGCCAGCAGCTTGGCCACCGGGGGCTACACCTTC.

V usage is TRBV2 and J usage is TRBJ1-5; D is perhaps TRBD1 (5 bases). Germline V lookup: CDR1 SNHLY, CDR2 FYNNEI. There are 14 residues in the CDR3. V was shortened by 3 bases and J by 2 bases, with 8 bases between the two germline ends. The CDR3 nucleotides read TGTGCCAGCAGTGAGGAGGGGCGCAATCAGCCCCAGCATTTT. This gives the protein CASSEEGRNQPQHF. Together with reference TRBV2 and TRBJ1-5, the CDR3 gives the full variable domain: EPEVTQTPSHQVTQMGQEVILRCVPISNHLYFYWYRQILGQKVEFLVSFYNNEISEKSEIFDDQFSVERPDGSNFTLKIRSTKLEDSAMYFCASSEEGRNQPQHFGDGTRLSIL.

The chain couples TRBV20-1 to TRBJ2-1; 10 bases map to TRBD2. The CDR3 loop spans 15 amino acids. Germline CDR1 is DFQATT and CDR2 is SNEGSKA (reference sequence). V was pared by 3 bases and J by 3 bases, with 5 bases of the junction left unmatched. CDR3 nucleotides: TGCAGTGCTAGTAGACTAGCGGGTTTCTACAATGAGCAGTTCTTC. The encoded protein is CSASRLAGFYNEQFF.

The chain joins TRBV6-1 to TRBJ2-5; 12 bases line up with TRBD2. Per germline, CDR1 MNHNS and CDR2 SASEGT. Trimming took 2 bases from V and 5 from J; bases not matched to a gene: 9. CDR3 length: 17 amino acids. This CDR3 is CASSELAGGLGLETQYF. DNA for the CDR3: TGTGCCAGCAGTGAACTAGCGGGAGGGCTAGGGTTGGAGACCCAGTACTTC.

The V call is TRBV4-1, the J call TRBJ1-1, with D maybe TRBD1 (5 bases). With 3 bases removed from V and 9 bases from J, the gap between germline ends came to 11 bases. The CDR3 totals 12 residues. Per germline, CDR1 MGHRA and CDR2 YSYEKL. In DNA form, the CDR3 reads TGCGCCAGCAGCCATGGGGCCTCTCAAGCTTTCTTT. Protein: CASSHGASQAFF.

The rearrangement links TRBV28 to TRBJ2-3, with D hard to call. Trimming removed 4 bases at V and 5 bases at J, with 13 bases between. CDR1 is MDHEN, CDR2 SYDVKM, per germline. The CDR3 is made up of 14 amino acids. The chain's CDR3 is CASSSALLGDTQYF. CDR3 sequence (DNA): TGTGCCAGCAGTTCTGCCCTACTTGGAGATACGCAGTATTTT.

This chain's CDR3 is CAWSIVGGSGYTF. The CDR3 bases are TGTGCCTGGAGTATTGTTGGGGGGTCGGGCTACACCTTC. The chain uses TRBV30 and TRBJ1-2; TRBD1 might be the D (5 bases). The V and J ends lost 2 bases and 8 bases respectively, with 15 bases between them. The CDR3 extends over 13 amino acids. The germline V gene encodes CDR1 GTSNPN and CDR2 SVGIG (reference sequence).

The chain employs TRBV6-5 and TRBJ1-5; D may be TRBD1 (6 bases). V was cut by 11 bases and J by 0 bases, with 11 bases left in between. This CDR3 is built from 13 residues. The germline V gene has CDR1 MNHEY and CDR2 SVGAGI. This chain's CDR3 is CAGGRVSNQPQHF. The DNA for the CDR3 is TGTGCCGGGGGCAGGGTTAGCAATCAGCCCCAGCATTTT.

This clone was detected once. The chain links TRBV3-1 (or the pseudogene TRBV3-2) to TRBJ1-3; 10 nucleotides match TRBD1. The CDR3 runs 16 residues. J was trimmed by 1 base and V by 3 bases; bases with no gene match: 3. Germline V gene lookup returns CDR1 LGHDT and CDR2 YNNKEL (reference sequence). This chain's CDR3 is CASSQTGGASGNTIYF. CDR3 DNA: TGTGCCAGCAGCCAGACAGGGGGCGCGTCTGGAAACACCATATATTTT.

The chain employs TRBV15 and TRBJ2-1; perhaps TRBD2 as D (6 bases). With 1 base removed from V and 3 bases from J, the gap between germline ends came to 16 bases. The CDR3 covers 17 residues. CDR1 and CDR2 (germline): LNHNV, YYDKDF (reference sequence). CDR3 region: CATSRAPSANIYNEQFF. The CDR3 DNA reads as TGTGCCACCAGCAGAGCCCCTAGCGCGAATATCTACAATGAGCAGTTCTTC.

The chain carries TRBV3-1 (or the pseudogene TRBV3-2) and TRBJ1-2, with D possibly matching TRBD1 (5 bases). Germline V gene lookup returns CDR1 LGHDT and CDR2 YNNKEL (reference sequence). V lost 2 bases, J lost 5 bases, and 18 bases lay in between. The CDR3 spans 16 residues. As DNA, the CDR3 is TGTGCCAGCAGCCAATTAGGGGCCTCCCTTCAATATGGCTACACCTTC. Translation: CASSQLGASLQYGYTF.

The chain carries TRBV23-1 and TRBJ2-7, with D possibly being TRBD2 (5 bases). TRBV23-1 is labeled an ORF, and its function is uncertain. CDR3 length equals 10 residues. The V end lost 10 bases, the J end lost 3 bases, and 7 bases lay between the germline ends. The CDR3 nucleotides read TGCGCCAACCGGGACTACGAGCAGTACGTC. Encoded protein: CANRDYEQYV.

V is TRBV5-1 and J is TRBJ2-2; perhaps TRBD2 as D (5 bases). From germline, CDR1 is SGHRS and CDR2 YFSETQ. V was shortened by 2 bases and J by 4 bases, with 12 bases between the two germline ends. There are 15 residues in the CDR3. CDR3 in DNA: TGCGCCAGCAGCTTAGCTAGCACGGGCACCGGGGAGCTGTTTTTT. This sequence encodes CASSLASTGTGELFF.

The chain combines TRBV10-3 with TRBJ2-7; possible D gene TRBD2, 5 bases. This CDR3 has 17 residues. V was clipped by 0 bases and J by 2 bases, with 17 bases between them. The germline CDR1 and CDR2 sequences are ENHRY and SYGVKD. For the CDR3, the DNA is TGTGCCATCAGTGAGTCGAGGTGGCGGAGGTTTACCTACGAGCAGTACTTC. This translates into CAISESRWRRFTYEQYF.